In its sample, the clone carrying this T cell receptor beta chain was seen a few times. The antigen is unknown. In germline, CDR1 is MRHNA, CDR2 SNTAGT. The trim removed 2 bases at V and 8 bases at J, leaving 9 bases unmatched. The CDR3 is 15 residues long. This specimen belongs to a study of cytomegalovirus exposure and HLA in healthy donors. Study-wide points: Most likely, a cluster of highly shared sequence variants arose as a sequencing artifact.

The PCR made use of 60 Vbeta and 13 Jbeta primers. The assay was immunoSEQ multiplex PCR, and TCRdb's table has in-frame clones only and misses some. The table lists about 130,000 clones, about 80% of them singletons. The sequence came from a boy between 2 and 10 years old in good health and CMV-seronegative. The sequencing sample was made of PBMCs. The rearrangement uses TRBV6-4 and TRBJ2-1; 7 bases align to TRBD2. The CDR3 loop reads CASSDAAGDQDEQFF. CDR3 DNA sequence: TGTGCCAGCAGTGACGCGGCGGGAGATCAGGATGAGCAGTTCTTC.